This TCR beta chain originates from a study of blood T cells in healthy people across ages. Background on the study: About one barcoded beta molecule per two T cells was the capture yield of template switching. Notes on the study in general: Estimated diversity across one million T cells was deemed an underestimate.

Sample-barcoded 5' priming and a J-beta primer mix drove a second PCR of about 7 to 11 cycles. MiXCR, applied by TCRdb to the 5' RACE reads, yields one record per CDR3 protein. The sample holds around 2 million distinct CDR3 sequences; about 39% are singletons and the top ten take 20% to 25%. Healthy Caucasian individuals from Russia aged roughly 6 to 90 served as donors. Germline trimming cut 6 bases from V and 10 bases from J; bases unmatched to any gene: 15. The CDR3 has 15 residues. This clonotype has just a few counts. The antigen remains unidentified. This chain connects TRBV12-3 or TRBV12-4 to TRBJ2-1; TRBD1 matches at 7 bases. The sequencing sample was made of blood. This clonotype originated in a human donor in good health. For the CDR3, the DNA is TGTGCCAGCAGCTTTACCCGGACAGGTTCTAGGGAGCAGTTCTTC. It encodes CASSFTRTGSREQFF.